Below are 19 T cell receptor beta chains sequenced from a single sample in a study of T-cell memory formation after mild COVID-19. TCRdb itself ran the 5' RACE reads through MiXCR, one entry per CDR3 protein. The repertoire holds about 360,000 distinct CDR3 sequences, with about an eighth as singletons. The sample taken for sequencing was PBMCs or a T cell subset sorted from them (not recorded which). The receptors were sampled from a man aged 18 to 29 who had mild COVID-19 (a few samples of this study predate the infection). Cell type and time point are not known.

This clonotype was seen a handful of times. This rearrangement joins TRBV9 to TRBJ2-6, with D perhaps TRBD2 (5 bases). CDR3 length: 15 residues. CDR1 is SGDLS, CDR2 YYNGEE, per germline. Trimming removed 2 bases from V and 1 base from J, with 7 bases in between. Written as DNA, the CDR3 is TGTGCCAGCAGCGTCAGGACTTCTGGGGCCAACGTCCTGACTTTC. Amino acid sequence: CASSVRTSGANVLTF.

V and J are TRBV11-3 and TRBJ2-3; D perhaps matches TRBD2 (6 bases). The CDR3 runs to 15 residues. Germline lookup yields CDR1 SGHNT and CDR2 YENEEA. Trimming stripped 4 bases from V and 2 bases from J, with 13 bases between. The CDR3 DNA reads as TGTGCCAGCAGCTCCGCGGGGCTAGACACAGATACGCAGTATTTT. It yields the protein CASSSAGLDTDTQYF.

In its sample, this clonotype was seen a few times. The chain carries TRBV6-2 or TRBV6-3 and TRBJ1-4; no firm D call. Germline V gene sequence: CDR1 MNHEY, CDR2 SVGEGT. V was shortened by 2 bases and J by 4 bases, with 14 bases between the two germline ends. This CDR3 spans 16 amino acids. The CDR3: CASSYEVPAGNEKLFF. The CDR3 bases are TGTGCCAGCAGTTACGAAGTCCCGGCCGGTAATGAAAAACTGTTTTTT.

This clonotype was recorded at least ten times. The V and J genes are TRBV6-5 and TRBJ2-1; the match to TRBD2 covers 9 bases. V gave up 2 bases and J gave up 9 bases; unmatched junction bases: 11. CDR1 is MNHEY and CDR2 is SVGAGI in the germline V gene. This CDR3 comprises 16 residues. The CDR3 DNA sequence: TGTGCCAGCAGTTACGCCGTCGCGGGGGGGCGTCGTGAGCAGTTCTTC. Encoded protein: CASSYAVAGGRREQFF.

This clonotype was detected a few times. The CDR3 is CASRTFWDRHPTNYGYTF. In nucleotides, the CDR3 is TGTGCCAGCAGGACCTTCTGGGACAGGCACCCCACTAACTATGGCTACACCTTC. This chain uses TRBV6-2 or TRBV6-3 with TRBJ1-2; 8 positions match TRBD1. Germline V gene sequence: CDR1 MNHEY, CDR2 SVGEGT. With 6 bases clipped from V and 0 bases from J, the junction kept 15 bases outside the gene matches. CDR3 length: 18 residues.

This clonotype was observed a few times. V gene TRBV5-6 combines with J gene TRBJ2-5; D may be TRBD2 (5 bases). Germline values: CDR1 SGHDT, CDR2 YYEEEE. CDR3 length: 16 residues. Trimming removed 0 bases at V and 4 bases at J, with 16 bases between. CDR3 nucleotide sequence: TGTGCCAGCAGCTTGGGAGGGCGAGGCGATCCAGAGACCCAGTACTTC. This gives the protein CASSLGGRGDPETQYF.

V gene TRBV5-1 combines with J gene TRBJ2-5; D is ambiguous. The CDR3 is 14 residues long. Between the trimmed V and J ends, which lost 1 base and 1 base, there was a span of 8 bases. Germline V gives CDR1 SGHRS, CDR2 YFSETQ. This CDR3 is CASSLLVTQETQYF. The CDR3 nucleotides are TGCGCCAGCAGCTTGTTGGTAACCCAAGAGACCCAGTACTTC.

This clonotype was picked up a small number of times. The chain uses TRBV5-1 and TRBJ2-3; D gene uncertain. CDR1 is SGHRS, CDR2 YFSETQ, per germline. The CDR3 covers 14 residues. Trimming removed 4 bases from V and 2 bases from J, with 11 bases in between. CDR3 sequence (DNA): TGCGCCAGCAGCCCCCCCAAACTCACAGATACGCAGTATTTT. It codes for CASSPPKLTDTQYF. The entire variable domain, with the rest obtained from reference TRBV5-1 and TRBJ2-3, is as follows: KAGVTQTPRYLIKTRGQQVTLSCSPISGHRSVSWYQQTPGQGLQFLFEYFSETQRNKGNFPGRFSGRQFSNSRSEMNVSTLELGDSALYLCASSPPKLTDTQYFGPGTRLTVL.

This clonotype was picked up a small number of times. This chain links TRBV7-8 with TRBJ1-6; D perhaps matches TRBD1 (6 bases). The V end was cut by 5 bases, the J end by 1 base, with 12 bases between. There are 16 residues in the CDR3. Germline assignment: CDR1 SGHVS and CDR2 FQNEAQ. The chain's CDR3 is CASSAPGASYNSPLHF. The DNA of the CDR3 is TGTGCCAGCAGCGCCCCAGGGGCGTCCTATAATTCACCCCTCCACTTT.

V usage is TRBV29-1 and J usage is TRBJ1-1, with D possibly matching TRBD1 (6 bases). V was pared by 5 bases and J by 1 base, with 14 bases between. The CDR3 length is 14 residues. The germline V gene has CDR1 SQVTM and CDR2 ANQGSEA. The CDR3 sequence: CSVRLGGQNTEAFF. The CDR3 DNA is TGCAGCGTTCGCCTGGGGGGACAGAACACTGAAGCTTTCTTT.

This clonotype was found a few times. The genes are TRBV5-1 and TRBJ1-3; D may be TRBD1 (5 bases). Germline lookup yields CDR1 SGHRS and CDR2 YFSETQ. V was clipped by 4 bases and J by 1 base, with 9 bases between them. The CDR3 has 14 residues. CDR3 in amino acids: CASSQGTSGNTIYF. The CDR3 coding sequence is TGCGCCAGCAGCCAAGGGACGTCTGGAAACACCATATATTTT.

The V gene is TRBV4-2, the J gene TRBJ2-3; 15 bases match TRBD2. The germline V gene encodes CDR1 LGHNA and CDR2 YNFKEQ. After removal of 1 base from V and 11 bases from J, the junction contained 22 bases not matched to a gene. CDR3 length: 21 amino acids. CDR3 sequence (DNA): TGTGCCAGCAGCCAAGTTCTCCCGGGACTAGCGGGGGGTCCCGATTCTTTCGGGCAGTATTTT. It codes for CASSQVLPGLAGGPDSFGQYF.

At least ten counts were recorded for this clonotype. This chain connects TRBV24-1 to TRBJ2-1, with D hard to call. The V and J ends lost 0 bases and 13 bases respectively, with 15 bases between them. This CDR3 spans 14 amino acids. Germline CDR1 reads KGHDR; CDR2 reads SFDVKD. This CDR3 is CATSDLQLGETQFF. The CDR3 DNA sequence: TGTGCCACCAGTGATTTGCAGCTGGGTGAGACCCAGTTCTTC.

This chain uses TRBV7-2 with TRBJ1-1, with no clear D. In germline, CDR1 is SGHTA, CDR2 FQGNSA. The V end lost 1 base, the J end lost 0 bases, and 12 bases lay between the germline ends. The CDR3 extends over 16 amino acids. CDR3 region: CASSLESLGMNTEAFF. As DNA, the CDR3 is TGTGCCAGCAGCTTAGAATCCCTCGGGATGAACACTGAAGCTTTCTTT.

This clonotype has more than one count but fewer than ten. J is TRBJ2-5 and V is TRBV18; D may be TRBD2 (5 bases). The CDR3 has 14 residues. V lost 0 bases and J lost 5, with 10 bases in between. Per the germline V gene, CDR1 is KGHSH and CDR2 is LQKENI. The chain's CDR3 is CASSPPTKTETQYF. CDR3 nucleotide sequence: TGTGCCAGCTCACCACCGACTAAGACGGAGACCCAGTACTTC.

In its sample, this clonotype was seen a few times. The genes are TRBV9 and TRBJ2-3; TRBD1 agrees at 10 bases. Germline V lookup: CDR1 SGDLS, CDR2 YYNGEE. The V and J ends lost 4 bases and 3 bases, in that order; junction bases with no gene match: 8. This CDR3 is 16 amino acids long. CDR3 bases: TGTGCCAGCAGCTTCTTCCCGGGACAGGGGACAGATACGCAGTATTTT. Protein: CASSFFPGQGTDTQYF.

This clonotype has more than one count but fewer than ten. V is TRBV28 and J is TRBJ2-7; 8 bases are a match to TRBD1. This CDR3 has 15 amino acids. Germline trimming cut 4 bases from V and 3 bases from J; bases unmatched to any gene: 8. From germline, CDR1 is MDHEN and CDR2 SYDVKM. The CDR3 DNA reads TGTGCCAGCAGTTCCTACCGGGACAGGCACTACGAGCAGTACGTC. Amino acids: CASSSYRDRHYEQYV.

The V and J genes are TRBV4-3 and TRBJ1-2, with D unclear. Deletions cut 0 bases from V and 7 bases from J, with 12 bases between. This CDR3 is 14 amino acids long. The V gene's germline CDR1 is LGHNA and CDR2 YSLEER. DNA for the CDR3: TGCGCCAGCAGCCAAGAGCCCGGCTGGGGTGGCTACACCTTC. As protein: CASSQEPGWGGYTF.

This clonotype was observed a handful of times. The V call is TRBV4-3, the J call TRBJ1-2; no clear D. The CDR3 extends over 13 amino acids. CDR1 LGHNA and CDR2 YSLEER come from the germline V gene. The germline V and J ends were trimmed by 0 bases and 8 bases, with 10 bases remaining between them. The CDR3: CASSQDPRGGYTF. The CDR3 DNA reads TGCGCCAGCAGCCAAGACCCAAGAGGGGGCTACACCTTC.